Each of the 30 T cell receptor beta chains below was sequenced from the same sample in a study of OX40 agonist ivuxolimab in advanced cancers. Here immunoSEQ multiplex PCR was the method, and the copy in TCRdb shows in-frame clones only, minus some. The sample has some 57,000 clones, around 90% seen once. Sequencing was performed on CD4+ or CD8+ T cells sorted from blood, taken in a trial of the OX40 agonist ivuxolimab. These receptors originate from an adult with an advanced solid tumor such as melanoma, head and neck, liver or kidney cancer.

The chain recombines TRBV5-1 with TRBJ1-1, with 8 bases aligning to TRBD1. The germline V gene encodes CDR1 SGHRS and CDR2 YFSETQ. Trimming cost V 4 bases and J 1 base; bases outside gene matches: 6. This CDR3 contains 15 residues. The chain's CDR3 is CASSPGQGRNTEAFF. The CDR3 DNA reads as TGCGCCAGCAGCCCCGGACAGGGTCGGAACACTGAAGCTTTCTTT. The whole variable domain, remainder taken from reference TRBV5-1 and TRBJ1-1, is KAGVTQTPRYLIKTRGQQVTLSCSPISGHRSVSWYQQTPGQGLQFLFEYFSETQRNKGNFPGRFSGRQFSNSRSEMNVSTLELGDSALYLCASSPGQGRNTEAFFGQGTRLTVV.

The chain links TRBV4-2 to TRBJ1-5; D possibly corresponds to TRBD1 (5 bases). The CDR3 contains 15 residues. Trimming left V 0 bases short and J 6 bases short, with 12 bases between. Per the germline V gene, CDR1 is LGHNA and CDR2 is YNFKEQ. The CDR3 coding sequence is TGTGCCAGCAGCCAAGAGGGCGGGAGGGGTCAGCCCCAGCATTTT. Translation gives CASSQEGGRGQPQHF.

This rearrangement joins TRBV5-1 to TRBJ2-1; D may match TRBD1 or TRBD2 (6 bases each). The V and J ends lost 0 bases and 8 bases respectively, with 12 bases between them. Germline loops: CDR1 SGHRS, CDR2 YFSETQ. The CDR3 loop spans 14 amino acids. The CDR3: CASSLGGGPDEQFF. Here the CDR3 DNA reads TGCGCCAGCAGCTTGGGAGGGGGGCCTGATGAGCAGTTCTTC.

This clone was counted a few times. This chain uses TRBV4-2 with TRBJ2-7, with 8 positions matching TRBD2. J gave up 0 bases and V 0 bases, and 1 base lay outside the gene matches. The CDR3 is 15 residues long. Germline V gene data show CDR1 as LGHNA and CDR2 as YNFKEQ. CDR3 nucleotides: TGTGCCAGCAGCCAAGAAGGGACTAGCTCCTACGAGCAGTACTTC. It translates to CASSQEGTSSYEQYF.

The chain combines TRBV7-3 with TRBJ1-2; 8 bases map to TRBD1. Looked up from germline, CDR1 is SGHTA and CDR2 is FQGTGA. CDR3 length equals 13 residues. V trimming: 5 bases; J trimming: 6 bases; junction bases outside the gene matches: 5. The CDR3 is CASSIQGADGYTF. The CDR3 DNA reads as TGTGCCAGCAGCATCCAGGGGGCGGATGGCTACACCTTC.

The chain uses TRBV5-5 and TRBJ1-1, with D possibly TRBD1 on 5 matching bases. CDR3 length: 17 residues. Per the germline V gene, CDR1 is SGHKS and CDR2 is YYEKEE (reference sequence). V was clipped by 3 bases and J by 0 bases, with 18 bases between them. For the CDR3, the DNA is TGTGCCAGCAGCTCCTCAGGGTGGGCAAACTTGAACACTGAAGCTTTCTTT. Amino acid sequence: CASSSSGWANLNTEAFF.

The chain is built from TRBV5-1 and TRBJ2-1, with D unresolved. V lost 5 bases and J 8 bases, leaving 20 bases between the germline ends. The CDR3 extends over 15 amino acids. Germline CDR1 SGHRS, CDR2 YFSETQ. CDR3 in amino acids: CASSPHRPRGYEQFF. CDR3 nucleotides: TGCGCCAGCAGTCCCCACCGCCCAAGAGGATATGAGCAGTTCTTC.

The chain is built from TRBV7-6 and TRBJ2-7; TRBD2 is a possible D gene (5 bases). The CDR3 sequence is 15 residues long. From germline, CDR1 is SGHVS and CDR2 FNYEAQ. Trimming left V 5 bases short and J 4 bases short, with 18 bases between. The CDR3 is CASSQEEVVVYEQYF. CDR3 DNA sequence: TGTGCCAGCAGCCAAGAGGAGGTAGTGGTGTACGAGCAGTACTTC.

The V and J genes are TRBV2 and TRBJ1-3; a possible D gene is TRBD1 (6 bases). Per the germline V gene, CDR1 is SNHLY and CDR2 is FYNNEI. Trimming removed 3 bases from V and 3 bases from J, with 12 bases in between. This CDR3 is built from 15 residues. The CDR3 protein is CASSDLGGLGNTIYF. The CDR3 DNA is TGTGCCAGCAGTGATCTGGGGGGCCTTGGAAACACCATATATTTT.

This clone was seen more than once but under ten times. The rearrangement joins TRBV10-3 to TRBJ1-4; 7 positions agree with TRBD1. Germline V gives CDR1 ENHRY, CDR2 SYGVKD. V was clipped by 4 bases and J by 7 bases; unmatched bases: 6. This CDR3 region has 14 residues. CDR3 nucleotide sequence: TGTGCCATCAGTGGCGGGACAGCCGGTGAAAAACTGTTTTTT. It translates to CAISGGTAGEKLFF.

The chain combines TRBV30 with TRBJ1-4; D ambiguous. V shed 0 bases and J shed 8 bases, with 13 bases lying between them. Germline V gene data show CDR1 as GTSNPN and CDR2 as SVGIG (reference sequence). The CDR3 contains 14 residues. The CDR3 coding sequence is TGTGCCTGGAGTGTCGGCAGCGACGGCGAAAAACTGTTTTTT. This translates into CAWSVGSDGEKLFF.

The chain combines TRBV2 with TRBJ2-6; no definite D call. The CDR3 spans 19 residues. V lost 3 bases and J 1 base, leaving 19 bases between the germline ends. The germline CDR1 and CDR2 sequences are SNHLY and FYNNEI. The DNA of the CDR3 is TGTGCCAGCAGTGAGAACCACAAGGAGATATGGTCTGGGGCCAACGTCCTGACTTTC. Encoded protein: CASSENHKEIWSGANVLTF. Full variable domain (outside the CDR3, taken from reference TRBV2 and TRBJ2-6): EPEVTQTPSHQVTQMGQEVILRCVPISNHLYFYWYRQILGQKVEFLVSFYNNEISEKSEIFDDQFSVERPDGSNFTLKIRSTKLEDSAMYFCASSENHKEIWSGANVLTFGAGSRLTVL.

The count of this clone is one. This chain links TRBV5-1 with TRBJ1-4, with 10 bases lining up with TRBD1. CDR3 length: 17 residues. V was pared by 2 bases and J by 5 bases, with 9 bases of the junction left unmatched. CDR1 and CDR2 (germline): SGHRS, YFSETQ. This chain's CDR3 is CASSFIGTGVTNEKLFF. In nucleotides, the CDR3 is TGCGCCAGCAGCTTTATCGGGACAGGGGTGACCAATGAAAAACTGTTTTTT.

The chain employs TRBV6-5 and TRBJ2-5, with D tentatively TRBD2 (5 bases). Per the germline V gene, CDR1 is MNHEY and CDR2 is SVGAGI. V lost 2 bases, J lost 4 bases, and 17 bases lay in between. The CDR3 runs 16 residues. CDR3: CASSYGILGGRETQYF. CDR3 nucleotide sequence: TGTGCCAGCAGTTACGGAATCCTCGGTGGGAGAGAGACCCAGTACTTC.

This chain links TRBV10-3 with TRBJ2-7, with a tentative D call TRBD2 (5 bases). V was clipped by 4 bases and J by 0 bases, with 16 bases between them. Germline CDR1 is ENHRY and CDR2 is SYGVKD. The CDR3 consists of 16 residues. The CDR3 reads CAISGVGVESSYEQYF. The CDR3 nucleotides are TGTGCCATCAGTGGGGTCGGGGTGGAAAGCTCCTACGAGCAGTACTTC.

This chain links TRBV28 with TRBJ1-6, with TRBD1 matching 7 bases. There are 16 residues in the CDR3. Germline-derived CDR1 and CDR2 are MDHEN and SYDVKM. The V segment lost 6 bases and the J segment 2 bases; nucleotides outside the gene matches: 7. CDR3 coding DNA: TGTGCCAGCAGACAACAGGGGAACCCCTATAATTCACCCCTCCACTTT. It encodes CASRQQGNPYNSPLHF. Combining the CDR3 with reference TRBV28 and TRBJ1-6 gives the whole variable domain DVKVTQSSRYLVKRTGEKVFLECVQDMDHENMFWYRQDPGLGLRLIYFSYDVKMKEKGDIPEGYSVSREKKERFSLILESASTNQTSMYLCASRQQGNPYNSPLHFGNGTRLTVT.

This chain uses TRBV5-1 with TRBJ1-2; TRBD1 matches at 9 bases. Unmatched junction bases numbered 6, after V lost 0 bases and J lost 12 bases. This CDR3 region has 13 residues. Per the germline V gene, CDR1 is SGHRS and CDR2 is YFSETQ. This CDR3 reads CASSLAGQGHDTF. CDR3 nucleotides: TGCGCCAGCAGCTTGGCGGGACAGGGACATGACACCTTC.

The genes are TRBV7-9 and TRBJ2-5; 7 bases align to TRBD1. V gave up 4 bases and J gave up 5 bases; unmatched junction bases: 13. CDR1 is SEHNR and CDR2 is FQNEAQ in the germline V gene (reference sequence). This CDR3 contains 16 residues. CDR3 sequence reads: CASSSLGWGQIETQYF. The DNA for the CDR3 is TGTGCCAGCAGCTCACTCGGCTGGGGACAGATTGAGACCCAGTACTTC. Based on the CDR3 plus reference TRBV7-9 and TRBJ2-5, the full variable domain is DTGVSQNPRHKITKRGQNVTFRCDPISEHNRLYWYRQTLGQGPEFLTYFQNEAQLEKSRLLSDRFSAERPKGSFSTLEIQRTEQGDSAMYLCASSSLGWGQIETQYFGPGTRLLVL.

This sequence joins TRBV11-1 and TRBJ2-3, with 9 bases aligning to TRBD2. The CDR3 is made up of 14 amino acids. In germline, CDR1 is SGHAT, CDR2 FQDESV (reference sequence). The J segment lost 5 bases and the V segment lost 5 bases, leaving 5 bases of the junction unmatched. The CDR3 protein is CASSMGLAKDTQYF. CDR3 nucleotides: TGTGCCAGCAGCATGGGACTAGCAAAAGATACGCAGTATTTT.

CDR3 protein: CASSASTDTQYF. CDR3 coding DNA: TGTGCCAGCTCAGCTAGCACAGATACGCAGTATTTT. V is TRBV18 and J is TRBJ2-3; the D is unclear. The V end lost 5 bases, the J end lost 0 bases, and 3 bases lay between the germline ends. Germline V lookup: CDR1 KGHSH, CDR2 LQKENI. This CDR3 has 12 residues.

The chain has TRBV13 and TRBJ2-1; D not resolved. V lost 0 bases to trimming and J lost 0 bases, with 12 bases between them. Germline-derived CDR1 and CDR2 are PRHDT and FYEKMQ (reference sequence). The CDR3 is made up of 17 amino acids. This CDR3 is CASSLGSVAPSYNEQFF. The CDR3 nucleotides read TGTGCCAGCAGCTTAGGGTCGGTTGCCCCCTCCTACAATGAGCAGTTCTTC.

The J gene is TRBJ1-3, the V gene TRBV29-1; the match to TRBD1 covers 9 bases. This CDR3 has 13 amino acids. The ends lost 7 bases at V and 4 bases at J; junction bases unmatched: 5. From germline, CDR1 is SQVTM and CDR2 ANQGSEA. DNA for the CDR3: TGCAGCGCTGGGGGACAGGGAGGAAACACCATATATTTT. It specifies CSAGGQGGNTIYF.

V gene TRBV7-2 combines with J gene TRBJ2-5; 15 bases match TRBD2. Per the germline V gene, CDR1 is SGHTA and CDR2 is FQGNSA. The CDR3 consists of 16 residues. Unmatched junction bases numbered 3, after V lost 3 bases and J lost 4 bases. The CDR3 loop reads CASSLRTSGRGETQYF. The DNA for the CDR3 is TGTGCCAGCAGCTTGAGGACTAGCGGGAGGGGAGAGACCCAGTACTTC.

The rearrangement uses TRBV7-8 and TRBJ2-1, with TRBD2 matching 7 bases. V was pared by 4 bases and J by 6 bases, with 3 bases of the junction left unmatched. The CDR3 totals 13 residues. Germline loops: CDR1 SGHVS, CDR2 FQNEAQ. The CDR3 bases are TGTGCCAGCAGCTCGGGACTACTCAATGAGCAGTTCTTC. The encoded protein is CASSSGLLNEQFF.

The rearrangement uses TRBV5-1 and TRBJ1-3, with D hard to call. V was cut by 2 bases and J by 0 bases, with 3 bases left in between. Germline V gene lookup returns CDR1 SGHRS and CDR2 YFSETQ. This CDR3 contains 13 residues. CDR3 in DNA: TGCGCCAGCAGCTTCTCCTCTGGAAACACCATATATTTT. It specifies CASSFSSGNTIYF.

This chain uses TRBV5-1 with TRBJ2-3; D unclear. Germline V gene sequence: CDR1 SGHRS, CDR2 YFSETQ. Trimming took 4 bases from V and 5 from J, leaving 11 bases between them. This CDR3 has 13 amino acids. The CDR3 bases are TGCGCCAGCAGCCCCCGAGTTGGAGATACGCAGTATTTT. Its translation: CASSPRVGDTQYF.

V gene TRBV6-5 combines with J gene TRBJ1-1, with 9 bases aligning to TRBD1. The CDR3 is 14 amino acids. With V trimmed by 5 bases and J by 5 bases, 6 bases remained unmatched. CDR1 is MNHEY and CDR2 is SVGAGI in the germline V gene. The CDR3 DNA is TGTGCCAGCAGTCGGACAGGGACAGGGACTGAAGCTTTCTTT. This encodes CASSRTGTGTEAFF.

The V gene is TRBV7-9, the J gene TRBJ2-2; D unresolved. The CDR3 has 14 residues. Germline V gene sequence: CDR1 SEHNR, CDR2 FQNEAQ (reference sequence). V was cut by 4 bases and J by 10 bases, with 16 bases left in between. CDR3 DNA sequence: TGTGCCAGCAGCTGGCGGCAGAAGGGCGTGGAGCTGTTTTTT. As protein: CASSWRQKGVELFF. The full variable domain, its missing parts supplied by reference TRBV7-9 and TRBJ2-2, is DTGVSQNPRHKITKRGQNVTFRCDPISEHNRLYWYRQTLGQGPEFLTYFQNEAQLEKSRLLSDRFSAERPKGSFSTLEIQRTEQGDSAMYLCASSWRQKGVELFFGEGSRLTVL.

J is TRBJ1-1 and V is TRBV7-8; D unclear. The CDR3 has 13 residues. CDR1 is SGHVS and CDR2 is FQNEAQ in the germline V gene. With 2 bases removed from V and 1 base from J, the gap between germline ends came to 5 bases. The DNA for the CDR3 is TGTGCCAGCAGCTTAAGTCGGAACACTGAAGCTTTCTTT. This gives the protein CASSLSRNTEAFF.

The rearrangement joins TRBV18 to TRBJ2-1; D perhaps matches TRBD2 (6 bases). The length of the CDR3 is 15 residues. V was shortened by 5 bases and J by 2 bases, with 13 bases between the two germline ends. Per the germline V gene, CDR1 is KGHSH and CDR2 is LQKENI. This chain's CDR3 is CASSAGLTTYNEQFF. The CDR3 DNA sequence: TGTGCCAGCTCAGCGGGACTGACTACCTACAATGAGCAGTTCTTC. The full variable domain, rest sourced from reference TRBV18 and TRBJ2-1, is NAGVMQNPRHLVRRRGQEARLRCSPMKGHSHVYWYRQLPEEGLKFMVYLQKENIIDESGMPKERFSAEFPKEGPSILRIQQVVRGDSAAYFCASSAGLTTYNEQFFGPGTRLTVL.